Included here is one T cell receptor beta chain sequence, with context. This record comes from a study of T cell responses to AZD1222 COVID-19 vaccine. The CDR3 consists of 15 residues. Germline V gene lookup returns CDR1 LNHNV and CDR2 YYDKDF (reference sequence). V lost 0 bases, J lost 3 bases, and 2 bases stayed unmatched. Clones were sequenced by immunoSEQ multiplex PCR, and TCRdb holds only the in-frame ones, with some missing. This sample has some 140,000 clones, with approximately 93% found just once. Source: peripheral blood, taken on day 0 of AZD1222 vaccination. This rearrangement joins TRBV15 to TRBJ1-5; 7 bases map to TRBD1. The receptor comes from an adult in good health. CDR3 protein: CATSREDRVNQPQHF. Here the CDR3 DNA reads TGTGCCACCAGCAGAGAAGACAGGGTCAATCAGCCCCAGCATTTT. The variable domain in full, with the rest retrieved from reference TRBV15 and TRBJ1-5, is DAMVIQNPRYQVTQFGKPVTLSCSQTLNHNVMYWYQQKSSQAPKLLFHYYDKDFNNEADTPDNFQSRRPNTSFCFLDIRSPGLGDTAMYLCATSREDRVNQPQHFGDGTRLSIL.